The clone carrying this T cell receptor beta chain was found many times. Its antigen is as yet unknown. This entry comes from a study of T cells in Graves' hyperthyroidism and ophthalmopathy. Study findings and constraints: Separation of ophthalmopathy from stable hyperthyroidism was achieved by a 13 V-J model.

Germline CDR1 and CDR2: DFQATT and SNEGSKA (reference sequence). The CDR3 loop spans 13 amino acids. V was cut by 6 bases and J by 4 bases, with 16 bases left in between. RNA transcripts provided the source from which TCR beta CDR3 regions were amplified. First-round RT-PCR with HTBI primers amplified the TCR CDR3 region. TCRdb re-called the multiplex PCR reads through MiXCR, storing one row per CDR3 protein. Of roughly 380,000 distinct CDR3 sequences in the sample, roughly an eighth were seen once. J is TRBJ2-7 and V is TRBV20-1, with D possibly being TRBD1 (6 bases). Sequenced: blood. The TCR sequence derives from a woman aged 18-29 years with Graves' hyperthyroidism. The CDR3 coding sequence is TGCAGTGCCCTAAGGGACACCTTTTACGAGCAGTACTTC. Translation gives CSALRDTFYEQYF.